The next 10 T cell receptor beta chains were all read from a single sample in a study of OX40 agonist ivuxolimab in advanced cancers. Libraries were constructed by the immunoSEQ multiplex PCR assay. TCRdb took over this immuneACCESS table, retaining in-frame rearrangements with V and J assigned. Such tables are incomplete; in checked studies, under half of the missing clones stem from an unresolved V gene, and the remainder is unexplained. This sample gives roughly 18,000 clones in total; around two thirds of them show up just once. The top ten hold roughly 19% of the sample. The source material was CD4+ or CD8+ T cells sorted from blood, sampled in a trial of the OX40 agonist ivuxolimab. The receptors shown here come from an adult with an advanced solid tumor such as melanoma, head and neck, liver or kidney cancer.

The V gene is TRBV10-3, the J gene TRBJ2-6; no clear D. CDR3 length: 14 amino acids. The V gene lost 3 bases and the J gene lost 4 bases, with 7 bases spanning the gap. From germline, CDR1 is ENHRY and CDR2 SYGVKD. The CDR3 protein is CAISDPTGANVLTF. For the CDR3, the DNA is TGTGCCATCAGTGACCCAACAGGGGCCAACGTCCTGACTTTC.

The chain has TRBV13 and TRBJ2-3; 8 bases align to TRBD2. There are 14 residues in the CDR3. J lost 5 bases, V lost 2 bases, and 3 bases had no gene match. Germline V CDR1 and CDR2: PRHDT, FYEKMQ (reference sequence). CDR3 residues: CASSLLAGGDTQYF. CDR3 DNA: TGTGCCAGCAGCTTACTAGCGGGTGGAGATACGCAGTATTTT.

This rearrangement joins TRBV4-1 to TRBJ1-1; 7 bases align to TRBD1. With V trimmed by 1 base and J by 4 bases, 3 bases remained unmatched. This CDR3 is 14 amino acids long. CDR1 and CDR2 from the germline V gene are MGHRA and YSYEKL. This CDR3 is CASSQGGQTTEAFF. The CDR3 DNA reads as TGCGCCAGCAGCCAAGGGGGACAGACCACTGAAGCTTTCTTT.

The chain recombines TRBV27 with TRBJ1-1; 10 bases align to TRBD1. The V segment lost 0 bases and the J segment 5 bases; nucleotides outside the gene matches: 3. The length of the CDR3 is 15 residues. Per the germline V gene, CDR1 is MNHEY and CDR2 is SMNVEV (reference sequence). The CDR3 here is CASSLSGTGETEAFF. In nucleotides, the CDR3 is TGTGCCAGCAGTTTATCGGGGACAGGGGAGACTGAAGCTTTCTTT.

A few counts support this clone. The gene calls are TRBV4-3 and TRBJ2-2; TRBD1 might be the D (6 bases). Trimming took off 0 bases at V and 6 bases at J, with 14 bases between the two ends. Germline values: CDR1 LGHNA, CDR2 YSLEER. The CDR3 extends over 16 amino acids. CDR3 nucleotides: TGCGCCAGCAGCCAAGAACCCCAGGGGAAAGCCGGGGAGCTGTTTTTT. Its translation is CASSQEPQGKAGELFF.

This clone has just a few counts. The chain combines TRBV6-1 with TRBJ1-1; D is unresolved. V was cut by 8 bases and J by 8 bases, with 15 bases left in between. The CDR3 runs 12 residues. Per germline, CDR1 MNHNS and CDR2 SASEGT. The CDR3 DNA sequence: TGTGCCAGCCGGACGGGGTCGTTGGAAGCTTTCTTT. Protein: CASRTGSLEAFF.

This clone was picked up one time. The J gene is TRBJ2-3, the V gene TRBV4-1, with a weak D call TRBD2 (6 bases). The CDR3 is made up of 15 amino acids. V was pared by 3 bases and J by 2 bases, with 12 bases between. Germline V gene lookup returns CDR1 MGHRA and CDR2 YSYEKL. CDR3 DNA: TGCGCCAGCAGCCAGGGACTTTTAAACACAGATACGCAGTATTTT. Protein product: CASSQGLLNTDTQYF.

This clone was counted between two and nine times. This chain uses TRBV28 with TRBJ1-5, with TRBD1 as a possible D gene (6 bases). Trimming left V 8 bases short and J 0 bases short, with 11 bases between. Germline CDR1 and CDR2: MDHEN and SYDVKM. CDR3 length equals 14 residues. CDR3 in DNA: TGTGCCAGCCTCGGGACATCTAGCAATCAGCCCCAGCATTTT. Protein product: CASLGTSSNQPQHF. Full variable domain (rest looked up from reference TRBV28 and TRBJ1-5): DVKVTQSSRYLVKRTGEKVFLECVQDMDHENMFWYRQDPGLGLRLIYFSYDVKMKEKGDIPEGYSVSREKKERFSLILESASTNQTSMYLCASLGTSSNQPQHFGDGTRLSIL.

The chain's CDR3 is CASSITDRYDTDTQYF. The DNA for the CDR3 is TGTGCCAGCAGTATAACAGATAGGTACGACACAGATACGCAGTATTTT. V gene TRBV27 combines with J gene TRBJ2-3; D gene uncertain. V dropped 5 bases and J dropped 2 bases, with 17 bases sitting between them. In germline, CDR1 is MNHEY, CDR2 SMNVEV (reference sequence). The CDR3 totals 16 residues.

V gene TRBV5-6 combines with J gene TRBJ1-1; tentative D call: TRBD1 (5 bases). The CDR3 is 12 residues long. V was clipped by 0 bases and J by 7 bases, with 7 bases between them. The germline V gene encodes CDR1 SGHDT and CDR2 YYEEEE. CDR3 loop: CASSLGGLEAFF. CDR3 bases: TGTGCCAGCAGCTTGGGGGGCCTTGAAGCTTTCTTT.